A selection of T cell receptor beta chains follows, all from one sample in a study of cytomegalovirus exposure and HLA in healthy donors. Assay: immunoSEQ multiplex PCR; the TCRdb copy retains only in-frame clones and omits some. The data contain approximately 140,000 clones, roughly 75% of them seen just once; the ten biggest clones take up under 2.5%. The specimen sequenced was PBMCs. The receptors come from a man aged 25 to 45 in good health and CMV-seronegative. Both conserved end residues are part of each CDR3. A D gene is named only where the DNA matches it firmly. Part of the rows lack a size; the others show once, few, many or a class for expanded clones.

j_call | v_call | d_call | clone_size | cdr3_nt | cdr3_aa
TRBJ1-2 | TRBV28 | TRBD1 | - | TGTGCCAGCAGCGACCCTCTTTTGGGACAGCGGGACTATGGCTACACCTTC | CASSDPLLGQRDYGYTF
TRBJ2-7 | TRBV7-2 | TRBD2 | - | TGTGCCAGCACCAAAACCCCACTAGCGGGCTCCTACGAGCAGTACTTC | CASTKTPLAGSYEQYF
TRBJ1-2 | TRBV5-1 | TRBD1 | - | TGCGCCAGCAGCTCCGTGGACAGGGGTGAGAATGGCTACACCTTC | CASSSVDRGENGYTF
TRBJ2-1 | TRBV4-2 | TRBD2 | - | TGTGCCAGCAGCCTTGGACTAGCGGGAGCACTCTACAATGAGCAGTTCTTC | CASSLGLAGALYNEQFF
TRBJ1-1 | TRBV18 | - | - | TGTGCCAGCTCAGGACAAGGCGTCACTGAAGCTTTCTTT | CASSGQGVTEAFF
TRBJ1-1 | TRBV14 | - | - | TGTGCCAGCAGCCCAACGGGGCTGCGGGGTCTCCCTGAAGCTTTCTTT | CASSPTGLRGLPEAFF
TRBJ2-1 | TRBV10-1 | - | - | TGCGCCAGCAGTGAGCGGGAGCACAATGAGCAGTTCTTC | CASSEREHNEQFF
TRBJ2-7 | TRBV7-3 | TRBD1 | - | TGTGCCAGCAGCTTAGGACAGGGGAACGAGCAGTACTTC | CASSLGQGNEQYF
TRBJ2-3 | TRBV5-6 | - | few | TGTGCCAGCAGCGGCATCACAGGGAGACAGGGCACAGATACGCAGTATTTT | CASSGITGRQGTDTQYF
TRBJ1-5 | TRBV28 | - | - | TGTGCCAGCCACCGGGCGGGTAGCAATCAGCCCCAGCATTTT | CASHRAGSNQPQHF
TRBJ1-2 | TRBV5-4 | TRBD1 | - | TGTGCCAGCACCAGACAGGGGGCAGCTAACTATGGCTACACCTTC | CASTRQGAANYGYTF
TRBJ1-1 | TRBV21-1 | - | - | TGTGCCAGCAGCAAAAGGGGACAGACGAACACTGAAGCTTTCTTT | CASSKRGQTNTEAFF
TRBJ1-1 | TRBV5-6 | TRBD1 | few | TGTGCCAGCAGCGACAGGGGCAAGGGGAACACTGAAGCTTTCTTT | CASSDRGKGNTEAFF
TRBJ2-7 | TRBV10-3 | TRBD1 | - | TGTGCCATCAGTGACCCCGGGACAGGGTCCTACGAGCAGTACTTC | CAISDPGTGSYEQYF
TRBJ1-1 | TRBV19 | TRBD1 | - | TGTGCCAGCGACAGGGGAGAGGACACTGAAGCTTTCTTT | CASDRGEDTEAFF
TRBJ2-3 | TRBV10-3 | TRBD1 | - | TGTGCCATCGGAGACAGGGGCAGCACAGATACGCAGTATTTT | CAIGDRGSTDTQYF
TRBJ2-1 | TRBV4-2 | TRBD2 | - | TGTGCCAGCAGCCAAGAAGTCCGCGGGGGATACAATGAGCAGTTCTTC | CASSQEVRGGYNEQFF
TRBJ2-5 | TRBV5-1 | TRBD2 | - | TGCGCCAGCAGCTTGGGGACTAGCGGGCAAGTGACCCAGTACTTC | CASSLGTSGQVTQYF
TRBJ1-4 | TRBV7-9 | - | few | TGTGCCAGCAGCCCCGGTGGTGAAAAACTGTTTTTT | CASSPGGEKLFF
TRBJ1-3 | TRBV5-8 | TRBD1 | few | TGTGCCAGCAGCCAGACAGGGTCTGGAAACACCATATATTTT | CASSQTGSGNTIYF
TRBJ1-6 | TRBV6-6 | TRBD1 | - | TGTGCCAGCTCGACAGGGTATAATTCACCCCTCCACTTT | CASSTGYNSPLHF
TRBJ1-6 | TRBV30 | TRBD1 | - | TGTGCCTGGAGTGACGGGACAGGGAATAATTCACCCCTCCACTTT | CAWSDGTGNNSPLHF
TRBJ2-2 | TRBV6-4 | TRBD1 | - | TGTGCCAGCGCCCCGGCAGGGGGTAAGACCGGGGAGCTGTTTTTT | CASAPAGGKTGELFF
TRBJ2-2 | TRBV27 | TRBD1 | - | TGTGCCAGCACCCCGGGACAGGGTTATACCGGGGAGCTGTTTTTT | CASTPGQGYTGELFF
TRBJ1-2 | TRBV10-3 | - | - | TGTGCCATCAGTGAGCGTTTTTTGACAGTCGGCGGCTACACCTTC | CAISERFLTVGGYTF
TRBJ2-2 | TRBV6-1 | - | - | TGTGCCAGCGAGTATACGAACACCGGGGAGCTGTTTTTT | CASEYTNTGELFF
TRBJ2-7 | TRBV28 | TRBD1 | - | TGTGCCAGCAGTTTACCTATAGGACAGGGGGCGAAGTACGAGCAGTACTTC | CASSLPIGQGAKYEQYF
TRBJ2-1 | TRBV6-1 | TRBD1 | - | TGTGCCAGCAGTGCTGACAGGGGGCATGGCTACAATGAGCAGTTCTTC | CASSADRGHGYNEQFF
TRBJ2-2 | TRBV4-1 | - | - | TGCGCCAGCAGCCAAGAATATGGGGGCAGCGGGGAGCTGTTTTTT | CASSQEYGGSGELFF
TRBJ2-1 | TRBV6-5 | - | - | TGTGCCAGCAGCGACACTGCTCAGCAAAACAATGAGCAGTTCTTC | CASSDTAQQNNEQFF
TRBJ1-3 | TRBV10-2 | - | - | TGCGCCAGCTCTTTATCCACAGGCTCCTCTGGAAACACCATATATTTT | CASSLSTGSSGNTIYF
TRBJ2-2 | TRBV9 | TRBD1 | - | TGTGCCAGCAGCCAAGGACAGGGGGTGACCGGGGAGCTGTTTTTT | CASSQGQGVTGELFF
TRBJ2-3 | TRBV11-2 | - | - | TGTGCCAGCAGCTCCCCTCGCGGGGGCACAGATACGCAGTATTTT | CASSSPRGGTDTQYF
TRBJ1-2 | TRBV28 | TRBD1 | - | TGTGCCAGCAGGATGGACAGGGCGAACTATGGCTACACCTTC | CASRMDRANYGYTF
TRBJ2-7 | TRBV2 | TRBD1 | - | TGTGCCAGCAGGGCTTCGACAGGGTGGAACGAGCAGTACTTC | CASRASTGWNEQYF
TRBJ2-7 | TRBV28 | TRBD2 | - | TGTGCCAGCAGTCTATATTTTTCTCCCCTCGGACTAGCGGGAGAGGGAGAATCCTACGAGCAGTACTTC | CASSLYFSPLGLAGEGESYEQYF
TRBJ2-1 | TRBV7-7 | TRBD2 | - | TGTGCCAGCAGCGTTAGCGGGAGGGCCAGCGAGCAGTTCTTC | CASSVSGRASEQFF
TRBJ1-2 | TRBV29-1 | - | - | TGCAGCGTTGAAGGCAGGATTAACTATGGCTACACCTTC | CSVEGRINYGYTF
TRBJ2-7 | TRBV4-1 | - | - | TGCGCCAGCAGCCAAGAACGGCGGGGGCGATACGAGCAGTACTTC | CASSQERRGRYEQYF
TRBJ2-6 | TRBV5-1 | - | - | TGCGCCAGCAGCTTGGGGCCACAGGTCTCTGGGGCCAACGTCCTGACTTTC | CASSLGPQVSGANVLTF
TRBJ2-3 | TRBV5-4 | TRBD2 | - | TGTGCCAGCAGTACCGGGACTAGTTTCACAGATACGCAGTATTTT | CASSTGTSFTDTQYF
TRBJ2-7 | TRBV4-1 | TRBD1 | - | TGCGCCAGCAGCCGGACAGGGGACGAGCAGTACTTC | CASSRTGDEQYF
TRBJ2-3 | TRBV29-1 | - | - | TGCAGCGTTGACCGCGCAGATACGCAGTATTTT | CSVDRADTQYF
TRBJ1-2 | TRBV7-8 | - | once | TGTGCCAGCAGCCCCCCCGGTAACTATGGCTACACCTTC | CASSPPGNYGYTF
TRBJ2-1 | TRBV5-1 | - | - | TGCGCCAGCAGCTTAGTACAGACGTACAATGAGCAGTTCTTC | CASSLVQTYNEQFF
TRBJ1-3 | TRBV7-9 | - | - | TGTTCCAGCAGCTTAGCGGGGCCGACGGTCTCTGGAAACACCATATATTTT | CSSSLAGPTVSGNTIYF
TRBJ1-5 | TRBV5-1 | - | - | TGCGCCACCCCGTTGAGCGGAGAGAGCAATCAGCCCCAGCATTTT | CATPLSGESNQPQHF
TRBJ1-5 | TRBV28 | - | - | TGTGCCAGCAGTTTATCGTTCGTTTGGGGGGTTGACAATCAGCCCCAGCATTTT | CASSLSFVWGVDNQPQHF
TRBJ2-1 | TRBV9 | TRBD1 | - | TGTGCCAGCAGCGTTCAGGGGGCCTACAATGAGCAGTTCTTC | CASSVQGAYNEQFF
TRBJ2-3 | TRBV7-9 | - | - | TGTGCCAGCAGCTTGGGACTGGCTTACACAGATACGCAGTATTTT | CASSLGLAYTDTQYF
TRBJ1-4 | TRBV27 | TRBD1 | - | TGTGCCAGCAGTGGGACAGGAGTTAATGAAAAACTGTTTTTT | CASSGTGVNEKLFF
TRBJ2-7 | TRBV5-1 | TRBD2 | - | TGCGCCAGCAGCTTGGTTGCGGGAGCCTACGAGCAGTACTTC | CASSLVAGAYEQYF
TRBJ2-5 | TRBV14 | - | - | TGTGCCAGCAGCCAACGGGCGGGGCCACAAGAGACCCAGTACTTC | CASSQRAGPQETQYF
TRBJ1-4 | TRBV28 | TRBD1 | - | TGTGCCAGCAGATCTGGACAGGGGTGGAATGAAAAACTGTTTTTT | CASRSGQGWNEKLFF
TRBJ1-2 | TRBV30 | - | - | TGTGCCGGCAGGGGTGTCTATGGCTACACCTTC | CAGRGVYGYTF
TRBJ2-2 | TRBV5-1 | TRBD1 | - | TGCGCCAGCGTCCCCGGGACAGGTACTTCCACCGGGGAGCTGTTTTTT | CASVPGTGTSTGELFF
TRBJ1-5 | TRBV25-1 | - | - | TGTGCCAGCAGTGTGACAGGTGTTAATCAGCCCCAGCATTTT | CASSVTGVNQPQHF
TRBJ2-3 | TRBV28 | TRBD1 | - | TGTGCCAGCAGAACAGGGGGAACAGATACGCAGTATTTT | CASRTGGTDTQYF